The 19 T cell receptor beta chains below come from one sample, sequenced in a study of cytomegalovirus exposure and HLA in healthy donors. Primers for the PCR totalled 60 Vbeta and 13 Jbeta. The table came from immunoSEQ multiplex PCR; TCRdb's copy has only in-frame clones and leaves some out. The sample records about 180,000 clones, roughly 80% being singletons. The sequenced material came from PBMCs. The receptors were sampled from a man aged 30-40 years in good health and CMV-seropositive.

The chain couples TRBV5-6 to TRBJ1-2; D is possibly TRBD1 (5 bases). CDR3 length: 16 residues. V was trimmed by 3 bases and J by 2 bases, leaving 17 bases between them. Germline CDR1 reads SGHDT; CDR2 reads YYEEEE. The CDR3 DNA is TGTGCCAGCAGCTACAAAAACCCTCAGGGAAACTATGGCTACACCTTC. Translating gives CASSYKNPQGNYGYTF.

V usage is TRBV7-9 and J usage is TRBJ2-3; D might be TRBD2 (6 bases). Trimming left V 6 bases short and J 1 base short, with 14 bases between. CDR1 and CDR2 (germline): SEHNR, FQNEAQ (reference sequence). This CDR3 has 15 amino acids. The CDR3 region is CASRLPGLRTDTQYF. The DNA for the CDR3 is TGTGCCAGCAGACTACCGGGACTCCGCACAGATACGCAGTATTTT.

The chain is built from TRBV4-3 and TRBJ2-7; 7 nucleotides align to TRBD2. Trimming cost V 1 base and J 4 bases; bases outside gene matches: 4. The CDR3 spans 14 residues. Germline lookup yields CDR1 LGHNA and CDR2 YSLEER. The CDR3 bases are TGCGCCAGCAGCCAAGGGTTGGGGGGGTACGAGCAGTACTTC. Translating gives CASSQGLGGYEQYF.

This rearrangement joins TRBV7-8 to TRBJ2-3, with D hard to call. The CDR3 extends over 15 amino acids. CDR1 is SGHVS, CDR2 FQNEAQ, per germline. V gave up 1 base and J gave up 2 bases, with 10 bases separating them. CDR3 nucleotide sequence: TGTGCCAGCAGCTTAGGACCGCAGGCCACAGATACGCAGTATTTT. This sequence encodes CASSLGPQATDTQYF. Using reference TRBV7-8 and TRBJ2-3 for the parts outside the CDR3, the full variable domain is GAGVSQSPRYKVAKRGQDVALRCDPISGHVSLFWYQQALGQGPEFLTYFQNEAQLDKSGLPSDRFFAERPEGSVSTLKIQRTQQEDSAVYLCASSLGPQATDTQYFGPGTRLTVL.

J is TRBJ2-7 and V is TRBV11-2; D is possibly TRBD1 (6 bases). The CDR3 length is 15 residues. Germline V gene lookup returns CDR1 SGHAT and CDR2 FQNNGV. V lost 2 bases, J lost 0 bases, and 11 bases lay in between. The CDR3 DNA is TGTGCCAGCAGCTTACAAAGACAGGTCTCCTACGAGCAGTACTTC. Translation gives CASSLQRQVSYEQYF.

The chain joins TRBV5-1 to TRBJ2-1; possibly TRBD2 for D (5 bases). This CDR3 is 15 amino acids long. Trimming removed 0 bases at V and 0 bases at J, with 7 bases between. The germline V gene encodes CDR1 SGHRS and CDR2 YFSETQ. The CDR3 DNA reads as TGCGCCAGCAGCTTGGTAGGGAGCTCCTACAATGAGCAGTTCTTC. Translating it yields CASSLVGSSYNEQFF.

This clone has more than one count but fewer than ten. The V gene is TRBV9, the J gene TRBJ1-4; 8 bases are a match to TRBD1. The germline gives CDR1 SGDLS, CDR2 YYNGEE. The CDR3 has 15 residues. The trim removed 2 bases at V and 12 bases at J, leaving 12 bases unmatched. The CDR3 coding sequence is TGTGCCAGCAGCGTCTCGGACAGGGTCAGTCCTCAACTGTTTTTT. The encoded protein is CASSVSDRVSPQLFF.

This chain uses TRBV11-2 with TRBJ2-5, with D possibly being TRBD2 (6 bases). The V end lost 4 bases, the J end lost 0 bases, and 9 bases lay between the germline ends. From germline, CDR1 is SGHAT and CDR2 FQNNGV. The CDR3 spans 14 residues. The CDR3 DNA sequence: TGTGCCAGCAGCTCTGGACTATACCAAGAGACCCAGTACTTC. Translating gives CASSSGLYQETQYF. Drawing the rest from reference TRBV11-2 and TRBJ2-5, the complete variable domain is EAGVAQSPRYKIIEKRQSVAFWCNPISGHATLYWYQQILGQGPKLLIQFQNNGVVDDSQLPKDRFSAERLKGVDSTLKIQPAKLEDSAVYLCASSSGLYQETQYFGPGTRLLVL.

This chain joins TRBV9 and TRBJ2-5; 13 nucleotides align to TRBD2. CDR1 is SGDLS, CDR2 YYNGEE, per germline. The CDR3 is 16 residues long. With V trimmed by 8 bases and J by 4 bases, 11 bases remained unmatched. CDR3 in DNA: TGTGCCAGAGGCCCGGGACTAGCGGGATTTCGAGAGACCCAGTACTTC. Translated, it gives CARGPGLAGFRETQYF.

This rearrangement joins TRBV4-2 to TRBJ1-2; perhaps TRBD1 as D (5 bases). The CDR3 is 15 residues long. Germline V gene data show CDR1 as LGHNA and CDR2 as YNFKEQ. With 2 bases removed from V and 0 bases from J, the gap between germline ends came to 10 bases. The CDR3 DNA reads as TGTGCCAGCAGCCAACAACAGGCTACTAACTATGGCTACACCTTC. It is translated as CASSQQQATNYGYTF.

The rearrangement links TRBV6-8 to TRBJ1-6; tentatively, D is TRBD1 (6 bases). Trimming took 6 bases from V and 18 from J, leaving 15 bases between them. The germline gives CDR1 MNHGY, CDR2 SAAAGT. The CDR3 extends over 11 amino acids. This CDR3 reads CASRPDSVAHF. The CDR3 DNA is TGTGCCAGCAGGCCGGACAGTGTAGCCCACTTT.

The chain employs TRBV19 and TRBJ2-1; D not certain. Between the trimmed V and J ends, which lost 3 bases and 5 bases, there was a span of 5 bases. The germline V gene encodes CDR1 LNHDA and CDR2 SQIVND (reference sequence). CDR3 length: 12 amino acids. In nucleotides, the CDR3 is TGTGCCAGTAGTATCTATAACAATGAGCAGTTCTTC. The encoded protein is CASSIYNNEQFF.

The chain carries TRBV18 and TRBJ2-1; 9 bases fit TRBD1. The CDR3 runs to 15 residues. Germline V CDR1 and CDR2: KGHSH, LQKENI. After removal of 4 bases from V and 7 bases from J, the junction contained 8 bases not matched to a gene. Here the CDR3 reads CASSRDRVAGNEQFF. CDR3 sequence (DNA): TGTGCCAGCTCACGGGACAGGGTCGCTGGTAATGAGCAGTTCTTC.

The sample holds a few counts of this clone. The chain uses TRBV2 and TRBJ2-3; 8 bases line up with TRBD2. Germline CDR1 SNHLY, CDR2 FYNNEI. The CDR3 is 17 amino acids. V dropped 6 bases and J dropped 3; count of bases not matched to a gene: 14. CDR3 nucleotide sequence: TGTGCCAGCAGCGGGGTTCGAGCGGGGGTGGGGACAGATACGCAGTATTTT. It specifies CASSGVRAGVGTDTQYF.

The count of this clone is one. The chain links TRBV4-3 to TRBJ1-2; D might be TRBD1 (5 bases). This CDR3 spans 18 amino acids. Germline CDR1 and CDR2: LGHNA and YSLEER. The germline V and J ends were trimmed by 0 bases and 0 bases, with 17 bases remaining between them. The CDR3 region is CASSQDRGGAGSNYGYTF. DNA for the CDR3: TGCGCCAGCAGCCAAGATCGCGGAGGGGCGGGATCTAACTATGGCTACACCTTC.

This clone has only a few counts. The V and J genes are TRBV29-1 and TRBJ1-1; 7 bases align to TRBD1. The CDR3 length is 13 residues. V trimming: 5 bases; J trimming: 1 base; junction bases outside the gene matches: 4. The germline V gene encodes CDR1 SQVTM and CDR2 ANQGSEA. In DNA, the CDR3 is TGCAGCGTTAATACAGGGGAGAACACTGAAGCTTTCTTT. Protein: CSVNTGENTEAFF.

The chain combines TRBV28 with TRBJ1-1; 10 bases are shared with TRBD1. V lost 3 bases, J lost 0 bases, and 7 bases stayed unmatched. Germline CDR1 is MDHEN and CDR2 is SYDVKM. CDR3 length: 17 amino acids. CDR3 protein: CASSFFGQGDLNTEAFF. The CDR3 DNA follows: TGTGCCAGCAGTTTCTTCGGACAGGGGGACCTGAACACTGAAGCTTTCTTT. Together with reference TRBV28 and TRBJ1-1, the CDR3 gives the full variable domain: DVKVTQSSRYLVKRTGEKVFLECVQDMDHENMFWYRQDPGLGLRLIYFSYDVKMKEKGDIPEGYSVSREKKERFSLILESASTNQTSMYLCASSFFGQGDLNTEAFFGQGTRLTVV.

This clone has a single count. V and J are TRBV6-5 and TRBJ2-7, with 9 bases that match TRBD1. Trimming at V came to 6 bases and at J to 5 bases, leaving 5 bases not matched to a gene. The CDR3 is 13 residues long. Germline V lookup: CDR1 MNHEY, CDR2 SVGAGI. DNA for the CDR3: TGTGCCAGCAGAGACAGGGGGGTCCACGAGCAGTACTTC. Amino acids: CASRDRGVHEQYF.

This clone was seen ten or more times. The gene calls are TRBV27 and TRBJ1-1; D perhaps matches TRBD1 (6 bases). The CDR3 is 15 residues long. The V end was cut by 3 bases, the J end by 1 base, with 12 bases between. Per the germline V gene, CDR1 is MNHEY and CDR2 is SMNVEV (reference sequence). As DNA, the CDR3 is TGTGCCAGCAGTTTGGATAACAGGGAGAACACTGAAGCTTTCTTT. The encoded protein is CASSLDNRENTEAFF.